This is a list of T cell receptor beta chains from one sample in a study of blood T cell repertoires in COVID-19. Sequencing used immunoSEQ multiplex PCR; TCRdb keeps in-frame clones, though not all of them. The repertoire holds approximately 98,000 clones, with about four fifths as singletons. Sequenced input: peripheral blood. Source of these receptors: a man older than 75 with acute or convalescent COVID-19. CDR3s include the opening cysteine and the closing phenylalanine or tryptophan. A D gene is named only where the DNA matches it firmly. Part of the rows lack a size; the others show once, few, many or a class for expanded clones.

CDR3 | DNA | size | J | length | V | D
CASSEKTGENYGYTF | TGTGCCAGCAGTGAAAAGACAGGGGAGAACTATGGCTACACCTTC | NA | TRBJ1-2 | 15 | TRBV6-1 | TRBD1
CASMTANAGNTIYF | TGTGCCAGCATGACAGCGAACGCTGGAAACACCATATATTTT | NA | TRBJ1-3 | 14 | TRBV6-5 | NA
CASSVGTSPYEQYF | TGTGCCAGCAGCGTGGGGACTAGCCCCTACGAGCAGTACTTC | NA | TRBJ2-7 | 14 | TRBV9 | TRBD2
CASSRQGKTQHF | TGTGCCAGCAGCCGACAGGGCAAGACCCAGCATTTT | NA | TRBJ1-5 | 12 | TRBV6-2/TRBV6-3 | TRBD1
CASNPGGLRETQYF | TGTGCCAGTAATCCGGGGGGCCTCAGGGAGACCCAGTACTTC | NA | TRBJ2-5 | 14 | TRBV19 | NA
CASRSGQGSEQYF | TGTGCCAGCAGATCGGGACAGGGTTCCGAGCAGTACTTC | NA | TRBJ2-7 | 13 | TRBV6-5 | TRBD1
CASSFWGRLSPLHF | TGTGCCAGCAGCTTTTGGGGGCGTTTGTCACCCCTCCACTTT | NA | TRBJ1-6 | 14 | TRBV7-2 | NA
CAIRSRTGEGGEQYF | TGTGCCATCAGATCCAGGACAGGGGAAGGGGGGGAGCAGTACTTC | few | TRBJ2-7 | 15 | TRBV10-3 | TRBD1
CAWSKQTGGNYGYTF | TGTGCCTGGAGTAAACAGACAGGGGGCAACTATGGCTACACCTTC | few | TRBJ1-2 | 15 | TRBV30 | TRBD1
CASGQRHEQYF | TGTGCCAGCGGACAAAGGCACGAGCAGTACTTC | once | TRBJ2-7 | 11 | TRBV12-3/TRBV12-4 | NA
CASRLDRGPDQPQHF | TGTGCCAGCAGGCTGGACAGGGGGCCGGATCAGCCCCAGCATTTT | NA | TRBJ1-5 | 15 | TRBV6-9 | TRBD1
CASSYSRPALHF | TGTGCCAGCAGTTACTCCCGTCCTGCCCTCCACTTT | NA | TRBJ1-6 | 12 | TRBV6-2/TRBV6-3 | NA
CASSFDRAKSPLHF | TGCGCCAGCAGCTTTGACAGGGCAAAATCACCCCTCCACTTT | NA | TRBJ1-6 | 14 | TRBV10-2 | TRBD1
CASSLAAAGSYNEQFF | TGTGCCAGCAGCTTAGCGGCAGCGGGGTCCTACAATGAGCAGTTCTTC | NA | TRBJ2-1 | 16 | TRBV7-9 | TRBD2
CASSSGQGVYYGYTF | TGTGCCAGCAGCTCTGGACAGGGGGTCTACTATGGCTACACCTTC | few | TRBJ1-2 | 15 | TRBV7-8 | TRBD1
CASSPYRDGYTF | TGTGCCAGCAGCCCTTACAGGGACGGCTACACCTTC | NA | TRBJ1-2 | 12 | TRBV7-2 | NA
CATRGLAGVSEQYF | TGTGCCACCAGAGGACTAGCGGGAGTAAGCGAGCAGTACTTC | once | TRBJ2-7 | 14 | TRBV10-3 | TRBD2
CASSYNRGRGYTF | TGTGCCAGCAGTTACAACAGGGGACGAGGCTACACCTTC | NA | TRBJ1-2 | 13 | TRBV6-5 | TRBD1
CATSESGQGSSNQPQHF | TGTGCCACCAGTGAATCGGGACAGGGATCGAGCAATCAGCCCCAGCATTTT | NA | TRBJ1-5 | 17 | TRBV24-1 | TRBD1
CASSQAVGGRGDYGYTF | TGCGCCAGCAGCCAAGCCGTAGGGGGAAGGGGAGACTATGGCTACACCTTC | NA | TRBJ1-2 | 17 | TRBV4-1 | NA
CASSKTSGQSYNEQFF | TGTGCCAGCTCCAAAACATCGGGACAGTCCTACAATGAGCAGTTCTTC | few | TRBJ2-1 | 16 | TRBV27 | TRBD1
CASSMQRTEAFF | TGTGCCAGCAGTATGCAGCGCACTGAAGCTTTCTTT | NA | TRBJ1-1 | 12 | TRBV28 | NA
CASSLGQVAYEQYF | TGTGCCAGCAGCCTTGGACAGGTCGCCTACGAGCAGTACTTC | NA | TRBJ2-7 | 14 | TRBV25-1 | TRBD1
CASSLASGTSTDTQYF | TGTGCCAGCAGCTTGGCTAGCGGGACTAGCACAGATACGCAGTATTTT | NA | TRBJ2-3 | 16 | TRBV5-6 | TRBD2